Below are 25 T cell receptor beta chains sequenced from a single sample in a study of T cells in Graves' hyperthyroidism and ophthalmopathy. It was RNA transcripts that yielded the amplified TCR beta CDR3 regions. TCR CDR3 underwent first-round RT-PCR with the HTBI primer set. TCRdb reanalysed the multiplex PCR reads using MiXCR and keeps one entry per CDR3 protein. The data show around 350,000 distinct CDR3 sequences, 15% to 18% seen once. The sample comprised blood. The receptors here all came from a woman aged 18 to 35 with Graves' hyperthyroidism that later progressed to Graves' ophthalmopathy.

The sample holds many counts of this clonotype. The V and J genes are TRBV20-1 and TRBJ2-5, with 9 bases identical to TRBD2. The CDR3 runs 14 residues. Germline CDR1 is DFQATT and CDR2 is SNEGSKA (reference sequence). Trimming cost V 3 bases and J 5 bases; bases outside gene matches: 7. CDR3: CSARLAGVFETQYF. The CDR3 nucleotides are TGCAGTGCTAGGTTAGCGGGAGTCTTTGAGACCCAGTACTTC.

This clonotype was detected many times. V and J are TRBV13 and TRBJ2-5; 12 bases map to TRBD2. V was pared by 3 bases and J by 3 bases, with 2 bases of the junction left unmatched. CDR1 and CDR2 (germline): PRHDT, FYEKMQ (reference sequence). This CDR3 has 15 residues. CDR3 nucleotides: TGTGCCAGCAGCTTCTGGACTAGCGGGGAAGAGACCCAGTACTTC. It specifies CASSFWTSGEETQYF.

This clonotype occurred many times. The chain recombines TRBV20-1 with TRBJ2-3; D unclear. Germline V CDR1 and CDR2: DFQATT, SNEGSKA (reference sequence). V lost 3 bases and J lost 1, with 8 bases in between. This CDR3 region has 13 residues. CDR3: CSARDWGTDTQYF. The CDR3 coding sequence is TGCAGTGCTAGGGATTGGGGCACAGATACGCAGTATTTT.

This clonotype has ten or more counts. The gene calls are TRBV7-9 and TRBJ2-3; maybe TRBD2 (5 bases). This CDR3 is 16 amino acids long. Germline CDR1 and CDR2: SEHNR and FQNEAQ (reference sequence). V lost 2 bases and J 4 bases, leaving 16 bases between the germline ends. In DNA form, the CDR3 reads TGTGCCAGCAGCTTAATTGCGGGCCTCCAGGCAGATACGCAGTATTTT. It encodes CASSLIAGLQADTQYF.

The CDR3 nucleotides are TGTGCCAGCAGTAGAGGCTCTAGTGGGAGGGAGCAGTACTTC. This sequence encodes CASSRGSSGREQYF. The rearrangement uses TRBV27 and TRBJ2-7; D might be TRBD2 (6 bases). V dropped 5 bases and J dropped 7 bases, with 18 bases sitting between them. Germline values: CDR1 MNHEY, CDR2 SMNVEV (reference sequence). The CDR3 consists of 14 residues.

The sample holds many counts of this clonotype. This chain links TRBV18 with TRBJ1-1; no clear D. Germline CDR1 is KGHSH and CDR2 is LQKENI. Trimming removed 5 bases from V and 0 bases from J, with 7 bases in between. CDR3 length equals 13 residues. In nucleotides, the CDR3 is TGTGCCAGCTCAAAGGGTATGAACACTGAAGCTTTCTTT. Its protein product is CASSKGMNTEAFF.

V usage is TRBV6-1 and J usage is TRBJ2-5; a weak D match, TRBD2 (6 bases). The V end was cut by 10 bases, the J end by 4 bases, with 16 bases between. The CDR3 length is 13 residues. CDR1 and CDR2 from the germline V gene are MNHNS and SASEGT. CDR3 sequence (DNA): TGTGCCACCCTGGAGGGTCCCGTAGAGACCCAGTACTTC. Translated: CATLEGPVETQYF.

This clonotype has more than one count but fewer than ten. This chain's CDR3 is CASRTTVPDEQFF. The CDR3, as DNA: TGTGCCAGCAGGACCACTGTGCCCGATGAGCAGTTCTTC. The chain recombines TRBV12-3 or TRBV12-4 with TRBJ2-1; D remains ambiguous. This CDR3 is 13 amino acids long. The V gene lost 6 bases and the J gene lost 8 bases, with 14 bases spanning the gap.

The DNA of the CDR3 is TGTGCCAGCAGCCCCAACTGGCGGGGGGACAATGAGCAGTTCTTC. It encodes CASSPNWRGDNEQFF. The chain is built from TRBV9 and TRBJ2-1, with 8 nucleotides matching TRBD2. Trimming removed 4 bases from V and 5 bases from J; junction bases left unmatched: 8. The CDR3 has 15 residues. CDR1 and CDR2 from the germline V gene are SGDLS and YYNGEE.

In its sample, this clonotype was seen a few times. J is TRBJ2-5 and V is TRBV30; 8 bases are shared with TRBD2. Germline CDR1 and CDR2: GTSNPN and SVGIG (reference sequence). V lost 0 bases, J lost 5 bases, and 5 bases stayed unmatched. CDR3 length: 14 amino acids. CDR3 nucleotides: TGTGCCTGGAGTGTCGGGGGGGTTGAGGAGACCCAGTACTTC. Protein sequence: CAWSVGGVEETQYF.

The chain uses TRBV7-3 and TRBJ2-1; TRBD2 might be the D (6 bases). From germline, CDR1 is SGHTA and CDR2 FQGTGA. The CDR3 has 13 amino acids. Trimming stripped 8 bases from V and 3 bases from J, with 11 bases between. CDR3 in DNA: TGTGCCAGCGACGGAGGGTGCTACAATGAGCAGTTCTTC. This translates into CASDGGCYNEQFF. The full variable domain, rest sourced from reference TRBV7-3 and TRBJ2-1, is GAGVSQTPSNKVTEKGKYVELRCDPISGHTALYWYRQSLGQGPEFLIYFQGTGAADDSGLPNDRFFAVRPEGSVSTLKIQRTERGDSAVYLCASDGGCYNEQFFGPGTRLTVL.

To note about this clonotype: Given the absence of the conserved phenylalanine or tryptophan at the CDR3 end, a read error is likely. The genes are TRBV6-2 or TRBV6-3 and TRBJ1-1, with a tentative D call TRBD1 (5 bases). Germline CDR1 is MNHEY and CDR2 is SVGEGT. The ends were cut back, 0 bases at V and 6 bases at J, with 8 bases in the middle. The CDR3 length is 13 residues. CDR3 sequence (DNA): TGTGCCAGCAGTTACTCGTTGGGGGCTGAAGCTTTCCTT. It is translated as CASSYSLGAEAFL.

Turning to this clonotype: A much larger clone lies one base from this, so it may be a read error. The CDR3 here is CSAKPGMYGYTF. CDR3 bases: TGCAGTGCTAAGCCCGGGATGTATGGCTACACCTTC. The chain links TRBV20-1 to TRBJ1-2; D is unresolved. From germline, CDR1 is DFQATT and CDR2 SNEGSKA (reference sequence). This CDR3 region has 12 residues. The V end lost 4 bases, the J end lost 5 bases, and 11 bases lay between the germline ends.

V is TRBV18 and J is TRBJ2-1; D possibly corresponds to TRBD1 (6 bases). The CDR3 is 15 residues long. Germline assignment: CDR1 KGHSH and CDR2 LQKENI. V lost 3 bases and J lost 5, with 14 bases in between. The CDR3 nucleotides read TGTGCCAGCTCACCCCAGACAGGCGTAAACAATGAGCAGTTCTTC. It codes for CASSPQTGVNNEQFF.

This clonotype has ten or more counts. The chain employs TRBV29-1 and TRBJ2-3; maybe TRBD2 (5 bases). The length of the CDR3 is 13 residues. CDR1 is SQVTM and CDR2 is ANQGSEA in the germline V gene. Trimming pared 6 bases from V and 1 base from J, leaving 11 bases between. In nucleotides, the CDR3 is TGCAGCGTCCGCGGGCGCCGCACAGATACGCAGTATTTT. It is translated as CSVRGRRTDTQYF.

This clonotype was found many times. The chain uses TRBV28 and TRBJ2-7, with 7 bases identical to TRBD1. J lost 2 bases, V lost 5 bases, and 9 bases had no gene match. CDR1 and CDR2 (germline): MDHEN, SYDVKM. This CDR3 spans 15 amino acids. The CDR3 nucleotides are TGTGCCAGCAGTCTCTGGGACAGCACTACCTACGAGCAGTACTTC. Translating gives CASSLWDSTTYEQYF.

The table lists this clonotype with many counts. The chain links TRBV30 to TRBJ2-3; 8 bases are shared with TRBD1. The ends lost 2 bases at V and 0 bases at J; junction bases unmatched: 7. The V gene's germline CDR1 is GTSNPN and CDR2 SVGIG (reference sequence). The CDR3 contains 16 residues. The CDR3: CAWSTDRVASTDTQYF. DNA for the CDR3: TGTGCCTGGAGTACGGACAGGGTTGCTAGCACAGATACGCAGTATTTT.

The chain has TRBV20-1 and TRBJ2-7; maybe TRBD1 (6 bases). CDR3 length equals 14 residues. The germline gives CDR1 DFQATT, CDR2 SNEGSKA (reference sequence). Trimming shortened V by 1 base and J by 2 bases, and 12 bases separated the two germline ends. CDR3 bases: TGCAGTGCTAGAGTGGGGGCGTTGGCCTACGAGCAGTACTTC. Protein: CSARVGALAYEQYF.

This clonotype was picked up many times. The chain combines TRBV20-1 with TRBJ2-7, with 8 bases lining up with TRBD2. The V gene's germline CDR1 is DFQATT and CDR2 SNEGSKA (reference sequence). With 0 bases clipped from V and 7 bases from J, the junction kept 11 bases outside the gene matches. The CDR3 runs 15 residues. CDR3 sequence reads: CSAREGSGATREQYF. Here the CDR3 DNA reads TGCAGTGCTAGAGAGGGTAGCGGGGCAACAAGGGAGCAGTACTTC.

This clonotype was observed a few times. This sequence joins TRBV9 and TRBJ2-7; the match to TRBD2 covers 10 bases. CDR1 is SGDLS, CDR2 YYNGEE, per germline. The CDR3 covers 15 residues. J lost 2 bases, V lost 2 bases, and 4 bases had no gene match. The CDR3: CASSVGLADTYEQYF. In DNA form, the CDR3 reads TGTGCCAGCAGCGTTGGACTAGCGGATACCTACGAGCAGTACTTC.

This clonotype was counted at least ten times. The rearrangement links TRBV28 to TRBJ1-4; no firm D call. Germline CDR1 and CDR2: MDHEN and SYDVKM. V was pared by 2 bases and J by 3 bases, with 25 bases between. CDR3 length: 20 residues. The CDR3 spells CASSLEFMGGEGTANEKLFF. In nucleotides, the CDR3 is TGTGCCAGCAGTTTAGAATTCATGGGCGGGGAAGGAACGGCTAATGAAAAACTGTTTTTT.

On this clonotype: One end of the junction fails to match germline, which may point to a read error. For the CDR3, the DNA is TGCGCCGGCAGCTTGGATAGGGACGATGCCTACGAGCAGTACTTC. As protein: CAGSLDRDDAYEQYF. This rearrangement joins TRBV5-1 to TRBJ2-7; either TRBD1 or TRBD2 may fit D (5 bases each). The CDR3 runs 15 residues. Germline assignment: CDR1 SGHRS and CDR2 YFSETQ.

This sequence joins TRBV4-1 and TRBJ2-7; 7 nucleotides align to TRBD2. Germline lookup yields CDR1 MGHRA and CDR2 YSYEKL. V lost 0 bases and J lost 2; bases outside the gene matches: 10. This CDR3 comprises 17 residues. The CDR3 nucleotides are TGCGCCAGCAGCCAAGAAGGGTTGGCTAGCGGACCCTACGAGCAGTACTTC. Translating it yields CASSQEGLASGPYEQYF.

This clonotype was counted ten times or more. This chain connects TRBV28 to TRBJ1-2, with a possible D match to TRBD1 (5 bases). Trimming took off 5 bases at V and 6 bases at J, with 7 bases between the two ends. The CDR3 is made up of 11 amino acids. Germline assignment: CDR1 MDHEN and CDR2 SYDVKM. CDR3 in DNA: TGTGCCAGCAGTGCACAGGATGGCTACACCTTC. Translation: CASSAQDGYTF.

This clonotype was seen many times. The V and J genes are TRBV29-1 and TRBJ2-5; 9 bases line up with TRBD2. Unmatched junction bases numbered 12, after V lost 5 bases and J lost 5 bases. CDR3 length: 15 amino acids. Looked up from germline, CDR1 is SQVTM and CDR2 is ANQGSEA. The CDR3 here is CSVTPRALAGETQYF. As DNA, the CDR3 is TGCAGCGTTACCCCCCGGGCCCTAGCGGGGGAGACCCAGTACTTC.